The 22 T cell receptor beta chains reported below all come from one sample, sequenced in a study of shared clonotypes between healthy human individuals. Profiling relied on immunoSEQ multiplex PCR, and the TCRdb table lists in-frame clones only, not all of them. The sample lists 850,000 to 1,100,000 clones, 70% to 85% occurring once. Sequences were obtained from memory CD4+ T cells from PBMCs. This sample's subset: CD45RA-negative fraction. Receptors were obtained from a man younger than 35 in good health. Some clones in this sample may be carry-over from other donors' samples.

The CDR3 coding sequence is TGTGCCAGCAGCTTATTCTTAGGGGGCTCGACGAACACTGAAGCTTTCTTT. Protein sequence: CASSLFLGGSTNTEAFF. The chain recombines TRBV7-8 with TRBJ1-1, with TRBD1 identical over 7 bases. The CDR3 totals 17 residues. From germline, CDR1 is SGHVS and CDR2 FQNEAQ. After removal of 2 bases from V and 1 base from J, the junction contained 10 bases not matched to a gene.

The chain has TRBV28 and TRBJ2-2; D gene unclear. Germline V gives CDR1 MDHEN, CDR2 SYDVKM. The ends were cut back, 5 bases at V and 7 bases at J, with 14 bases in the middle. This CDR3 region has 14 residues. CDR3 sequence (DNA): TGTGCCAGCAGTCTGCAGACCCCCATCGGGGAGCTGTTTTTT. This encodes CASSLQTPIGELFF.

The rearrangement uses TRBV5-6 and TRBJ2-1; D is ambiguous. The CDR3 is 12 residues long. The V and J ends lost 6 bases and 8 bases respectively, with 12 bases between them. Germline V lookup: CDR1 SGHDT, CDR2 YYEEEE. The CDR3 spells CASNLGSHEQFF. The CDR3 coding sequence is TGTGCCAGCAACCTGGGCTCCCATGAGCAGTTCTTC.

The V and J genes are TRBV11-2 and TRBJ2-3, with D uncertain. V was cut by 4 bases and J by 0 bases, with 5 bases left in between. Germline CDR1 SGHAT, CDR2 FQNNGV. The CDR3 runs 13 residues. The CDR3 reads CASSSDSTDTQYF. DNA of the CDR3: TGTGCCAGCAGCTCGGACAGCACAGATACGCAGTATTTT.

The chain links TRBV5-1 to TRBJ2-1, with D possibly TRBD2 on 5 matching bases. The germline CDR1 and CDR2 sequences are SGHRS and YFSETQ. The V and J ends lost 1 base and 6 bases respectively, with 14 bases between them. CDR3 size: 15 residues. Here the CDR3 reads CASSLSGSELNEQFF. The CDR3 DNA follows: TGCGCCAGCAGCTTGAGTGGTAGCGAGCTCAATGAGCAGTTCTTC.

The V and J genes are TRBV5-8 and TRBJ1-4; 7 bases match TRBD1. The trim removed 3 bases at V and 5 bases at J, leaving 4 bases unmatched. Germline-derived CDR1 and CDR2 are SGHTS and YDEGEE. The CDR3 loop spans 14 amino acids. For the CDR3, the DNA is TGTGCCAGCAGCTCGGGACAGAACAATGAAAAACTGTTTTTT. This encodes CASSSGQNNEKLFF.

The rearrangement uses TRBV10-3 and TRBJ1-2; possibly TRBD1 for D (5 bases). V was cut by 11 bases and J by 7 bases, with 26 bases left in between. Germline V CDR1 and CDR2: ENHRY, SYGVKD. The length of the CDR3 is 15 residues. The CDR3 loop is CAVSPGQGLSSGYTF. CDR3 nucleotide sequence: TGTGCCGTCTCACCGGGGCAGGGACTTTCGTCTGGCTACACCTTC.

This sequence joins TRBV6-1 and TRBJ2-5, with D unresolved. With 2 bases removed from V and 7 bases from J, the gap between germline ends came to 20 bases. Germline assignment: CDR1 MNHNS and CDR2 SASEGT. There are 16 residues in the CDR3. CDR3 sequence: CASSELVPRGVGTQYF. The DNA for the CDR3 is TGTGCCAGCAGTGAATTGGTACCCAGAGGTGTGGGGACCCAGTACTTC.

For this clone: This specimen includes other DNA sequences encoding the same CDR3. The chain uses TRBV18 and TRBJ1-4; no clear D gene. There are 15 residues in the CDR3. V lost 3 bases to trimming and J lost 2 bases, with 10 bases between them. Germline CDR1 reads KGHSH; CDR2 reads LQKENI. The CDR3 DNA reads TGTGCCAGCTCACCGGCCGGCGGGACTAATGAAAAACTGTTTTTT. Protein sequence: CASSPAGGTNEKLFF.

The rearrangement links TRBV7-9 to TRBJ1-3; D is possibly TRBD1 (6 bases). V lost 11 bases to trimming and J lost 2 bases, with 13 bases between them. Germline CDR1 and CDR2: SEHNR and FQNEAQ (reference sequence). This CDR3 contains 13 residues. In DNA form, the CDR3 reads TGTGCCCGCGGGCAGGGGACTGGAAACACCATATATTTT. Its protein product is CARGQGTGNTIYF.

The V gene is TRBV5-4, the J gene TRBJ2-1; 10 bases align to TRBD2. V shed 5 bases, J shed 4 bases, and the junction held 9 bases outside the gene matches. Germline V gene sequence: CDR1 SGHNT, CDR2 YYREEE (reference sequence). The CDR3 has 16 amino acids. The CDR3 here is CASSLRVLAGYNEQFF. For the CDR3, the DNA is TGTGCCAGCAGTCTAAGGGTACTAGCGGGGTACAATGAGCAGTTCTTC.

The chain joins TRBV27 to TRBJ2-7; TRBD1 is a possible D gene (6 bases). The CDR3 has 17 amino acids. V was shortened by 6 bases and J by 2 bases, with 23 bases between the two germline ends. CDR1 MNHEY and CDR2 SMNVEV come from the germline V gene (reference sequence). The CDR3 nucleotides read TGTGCCAGCAGCCCTCTAAGCCTGACAGGTATCCCCTACGAGCAGTACTTC. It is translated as CASSPLSLTGIPYEQYF.

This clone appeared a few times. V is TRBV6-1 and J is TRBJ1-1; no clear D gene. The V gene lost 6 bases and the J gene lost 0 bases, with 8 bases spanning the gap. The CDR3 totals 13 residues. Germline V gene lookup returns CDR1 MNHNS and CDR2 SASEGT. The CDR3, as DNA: TGTGCCAGCAGAGGATGGATGAACACTGAAGCTTTCTTT. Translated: CASRGWMNTEAFF.

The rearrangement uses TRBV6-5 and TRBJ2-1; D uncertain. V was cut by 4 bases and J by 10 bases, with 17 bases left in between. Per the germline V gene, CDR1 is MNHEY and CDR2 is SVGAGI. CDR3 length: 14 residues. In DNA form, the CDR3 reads TGTGCCAGCAGTTCCCGCGGCCGCGGTGTCGAGCAGTTCTTC. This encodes CASSSRGRGVEQFF.

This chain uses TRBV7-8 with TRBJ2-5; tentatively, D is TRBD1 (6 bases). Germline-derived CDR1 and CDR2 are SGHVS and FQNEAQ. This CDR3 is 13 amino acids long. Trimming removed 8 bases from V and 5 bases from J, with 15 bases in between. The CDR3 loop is CASQIGGGETQYF. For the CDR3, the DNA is TGTGCCAGCCAGATAGGGGGTGGGGAGACCCAGTACTTC.

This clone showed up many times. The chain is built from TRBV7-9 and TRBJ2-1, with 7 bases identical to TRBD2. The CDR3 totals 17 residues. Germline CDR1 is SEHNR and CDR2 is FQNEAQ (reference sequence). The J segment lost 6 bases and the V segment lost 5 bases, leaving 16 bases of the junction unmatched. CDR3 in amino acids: CASSPPPRLAPSNEQFF. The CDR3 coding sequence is TGTGCCAGCAGCCCTCCACCCCGACTAGCTCCGTCCAATGAGCAGTTCTTC.

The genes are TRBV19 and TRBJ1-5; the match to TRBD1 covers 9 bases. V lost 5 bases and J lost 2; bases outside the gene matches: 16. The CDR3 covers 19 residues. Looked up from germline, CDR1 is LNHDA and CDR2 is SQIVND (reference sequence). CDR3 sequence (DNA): TGTGCCAGTAGTCTTACGCGAGACAGGGGGGCTTGGGGCAATCAGCCCCAGCATTTT. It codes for CASSLTRDRGAWGNQPQHF.

CDR3 residues: CASSKGGDIGMNTEAFF. DNA for the CDR3: TGTGCCAGCTCAAAAGGAGGGGACATAGGCATGAACACTGAAGCTTTCTTT. The chain links TRBV25-1 to TRBJ1-1, with D perhaps TRBD1 (6 bases). CDR1 MGHDK and CDR2 SYGVNS come from the germline V gene. CDR3 length: 17 residues. The V end was cut by 8 bases, the J end by 0 bases, with 22 bases between.

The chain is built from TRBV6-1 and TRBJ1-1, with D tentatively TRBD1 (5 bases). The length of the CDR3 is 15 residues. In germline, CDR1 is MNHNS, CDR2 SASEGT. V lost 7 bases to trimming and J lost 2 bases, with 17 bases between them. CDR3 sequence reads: CASTPMGRGNTEAFF. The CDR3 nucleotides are TGTGCCAGCACCCCGATGGGGAGGGGTAACACTGAAGCTTTCTTT.

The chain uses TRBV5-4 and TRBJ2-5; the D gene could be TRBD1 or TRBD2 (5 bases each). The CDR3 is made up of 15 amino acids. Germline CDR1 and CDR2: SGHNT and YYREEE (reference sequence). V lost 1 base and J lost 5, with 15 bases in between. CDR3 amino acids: CASSLPLDRGETQYF. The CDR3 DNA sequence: TGTGCCAGCAGCTTGCCCCTCGACAGAGGGGAGACCCAGTACTTC.

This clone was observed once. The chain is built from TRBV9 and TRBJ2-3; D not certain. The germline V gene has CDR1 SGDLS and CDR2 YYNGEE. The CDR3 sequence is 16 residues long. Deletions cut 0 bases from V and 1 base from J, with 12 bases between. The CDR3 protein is CASSVVGSSGTDTQYF. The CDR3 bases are TGTGCCAGCAGCGTAGTCGGTTCTTCTGGCACAGATACGCAGTATTTT. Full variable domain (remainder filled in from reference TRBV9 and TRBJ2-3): DSGVTQTPKHLITATGQRVTLRCSPRSGDLSVYWYQQSLDQGLQFLIQYYNGEERAKGNILERFSAQQFPDLHSELNLSSLELGDSALYFCASSVVGSSGTDTQYFGPGTRLTVL.

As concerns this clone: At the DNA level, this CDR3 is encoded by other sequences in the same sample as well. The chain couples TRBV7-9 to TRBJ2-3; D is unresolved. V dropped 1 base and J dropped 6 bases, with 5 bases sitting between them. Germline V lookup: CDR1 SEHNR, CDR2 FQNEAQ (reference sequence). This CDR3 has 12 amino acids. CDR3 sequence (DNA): TGTGCCAGCAGCTTAGTGGTGGATACGCAGTATTTT. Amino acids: CASSLVVDTQYF. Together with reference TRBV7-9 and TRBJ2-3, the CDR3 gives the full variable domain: DTGVSQNPRHKITKRGQNVTFRCDPISEHNRLYWYRQTLGQGPEFLTYFQNEAQLEKSRLLSDRFSAERPKGSFSTLEIQRTEQGDSAMYLCASSLVVDTQYFGPGTRLTVL.